The 14 T cell receptor beta chains presented below share a single source sample, sequenced in a study of blood T cell repertoires in COVID-19 (TCRdb year 2020). Library preparation used the immunoSEQ multiplex PCR assay. In its TCRdb copy, this immuneACCESS table keeps in-frame sequences only and misses some clones. Where compared with another copy, unresolved V genes explain less than half of these, and the others have no known cause. The sample table contains around 42,000 clones; only one count was recorded for approximately 83% of them. The ten largest clonotypes hold roughly 2.6% of the sample. The sequenced sample was peripheral blood. The source of these receptors is a woman aged 60-75 years with acute or convalescent COVID-19.

The count of this clone is one. V is TRBV19 and J is TRBJ2-4; weak D call: TRBD1 (6 bases). V shed 5 bases and J shed 6 bases, with 14 bases lying between them. Looked up from germline, CDR1 is LNHDA and CDR2 is SQIVND (reference sequence). The CDR3 has 14 amino acids. The CDR3 region has the DNA TGTGCCAGTAGTTACGGCATCAGGGGAAACATTCAGTACTTC. Translated, it gives CASSYGIRGNIQYF.

Only a few counts were recorded for this clone. V usage is TRBV28 and J usage is TRBJ2-7; D call uncertain. Between the trimmed V and J ends, which lost 10 bases and 2 bases, there was a span of 12 bases. Looked up from germline, CDR1 is MDHEN and CDR2 is SYDVKM. CDR3 length: 12 residues. CDR3 sequence (DNA): TGTGCCACGCTAGGATCGCCCTACGAGCAGTACTTC. Amino acids: CATLGSPYEQYF.

The rearrangement links TRBV14 to TRBJ2-2; D call uncertain. Germline V lookup: CDR1 SGHDN, CDR2 FVKESK. Trimming took off 2 bases at V and 4 bases at J, with 8 bases between the two ends. The CDR3 loop spans 14 amino acids. CDR3 bases: TGTGCCAGCAGCCAACACTACCGCACCGGGGAGCTGTTTTTT. Amino acid sequence: CASSQHYRTGELFF.

The chain couples TRBV7-2 to TRBJ2-7; 10 bases are shared with TRBD1. The V and J ends lost 6 bases and 2 bases, in that order; junction bases with no gene match: 4. CDR1 is SGHTA, CDR2 FQGNSA, per germline. The length of the CDR3 is 14 residues. CDR3: CASSWDRGPYEQYF. The CDR3 DNA is TGTGCCAGCAGTTGGGACAGGGGCCCCTACGAGCAGTACTTC.

The rearrangement links TRBV7-2 to TRBJ2-5; TRBD2 matches at 8 bases. J was trimmed by 2 bases and V by 4 bases; bases with no gene match: 6. Germline-derived CDR1 and CDR2 are SGHTA and FQGNSA. This CDR3 has 15 amino acids. CDR3 nucleotide sequence: TGTGCCAGCAGCTCACTCAGCGGGGGACAAGAGACCCAGTACTTC. Its translation: CASSSLSGGQETQYF.

The genes are TRBV30 and TRBJ2-1; D is uncertain. The CDR3 totals 12 residues. Germline CDR1 and CDR2: GTSNPN and SVGIG (reference sequence). Trimming removed 3 bases at V and 14 bases at J, with 17 bases between. The CDR3 DNA is TGTGCCTGGAGGGCCCCTCCAGGATTGAAGTTCTTC. Its translation is CAWRAPPGLKFF.

The chain uses TRBV30 and TRBJ2-7, with TRBD2 as a possible D gene (7 bases). The CDR3 length is 14 residues. V was trimmed by 2 bases and J by 0 bases, leaving 11 bases between them. The V gene's germline CDR1 is GTSNPN and CDR2 SVGIG (reference sequence). The CDR3 nucleotides read TGTGCCTGGAGTATCGGGGGGCTCTCCTACGAGCAGTACTTC. Protein product: CAWSIGGLSYEQYF. The whole variable domain, filled in from reference TRBV30 and TRBJ2-7, reads SQTIHQWPATLVQPVGSPLSLECTVEGTSNPNLYWYRQAAGRGLQLLFYSVGIGQISSEVPQNLSASRPQDRQFILSSKKLLLSDSGFYLCAWSIGGLSYEQYFGPGTRLTVT.

The sample holds a few counts of this clone. The chain carries TRBV19 and TRBJ1-1, with D possibly TRBD1 on 5 matching bases. V was pared by 5 bases and J by 7 bases, with 14 bases between. CDR3 length: 13 amino acids. Per the germline V gene, CDR1 is LNHDA and CDR2 is SQIVND (reference sequence). CDR3 residues: CASSWEGRGEAFF. Written as DNA, the CDR3 is TGTGCCAGTAGTTGGGAGGGGCGAGGTGAAGCTTTCTTT.

The genes are TRBV7-3 and TRBJ1-1; the match to TRBD1 covers 8 bases. Germline CDR1 SGHTA, CDR2 FQGTGA. This CDR3 comprises 14 residues. Trimming removed 5 bases from V and 4 bases from J; junction bases left unmatched: 6. Here the CDR3 reads CASSIQGAGTEAFF. The CDR3 DNA is TGTGCCAGCAGCATCCAGGGGGCTGGCACTGAAGCTTTCTTT.

This chain uses TRBV19 with TRBJ1-5, with D unclear. V was trimmed by 2 bases and J by 5 bases, leaving 7 bases between them. This CDR3 is 13 amino acids long. Germline CDR1 reads LNHDA; CDR2 reads SQIVND (reference sequence). The CDR3 coding sequence is TGTGCCAGTAGTATATTGTTAGATCAGCCCCAGCATTTT. The encoded protein is CASSILLDQPQHF.

This clone has a handful of counts. This rearrangement joins TRBV27 to TRBJ1-2; possible D gene TRBD1, 6 bases. Germline CDR1 MNHEY, CDR2 SMNVEV (reference sequence). With 6 bases removed from V and 0 bases from J, the gap between germline ends came to 20 bases. CDR3 size: 17 residues. DNA of the CDR3: TGTGCCAGCAGGAAAAAGGACAGTCCAACCTCTAACTATGGCTACACCTTC. Encoded protein: CASRKKDSPTSNYGYTF.

The chain links TRBV5-4 to TRBJ2-1, with a tentative D call TRBD1 (6 bases). The length of the CDR3 is 15 residues. V dropped 0 bases and J dropped 5 bases, with 12 bases sitting between them. Germline assignment: CDR1 SGHNT and CDR2 YYREEE (reference sequence). The CDR3 DNA is TGTGCCAGCAGCTTGGCACAGGGAGACAACAATGAGCAGTTCTTC. Translation gives CASSLAQGDNNEQFF.

This chain uses TRBV3-1 (or the pseudogene TRBV3-2) with TRBJ2-5; TRBD1 is a possible D gene (6 bases). CDR1 is LGHDT, CDR2 YNNKEL, per germline (reference sequence). The CDR3 extends over 16 amino acids. Trimming took 3 bases from V and 1 from J, leaving 15 bases between them. In nucleotides, the CDR3 is TGTGCCAGCAGCCACTGGACAGCCCTAAGCCAAGAGACCCAGTACTTC. Residues: CASSHWTALSQETQYF.

V gene TRBV28 combines with J gene TRBJ1-6, with 11 bases fitting TRBD1. Germline trimming cut 1 base from V and 7 bases from J; bases unmatched to any gene: 6. CDR3 size: 17 residues. Germline V gene sequence: CDR1 MDHEN, CDR2 SYDVKM. CDR3 DNA: TGTGCCAGCAGTTTATTTGGACAGGGGGCGTCGAATTCACCCCTCCACTTT. Translated, it gives CASSLFGQGASNSPLHF.